The clone carrying this T cell receptor (beta chain) was detected many times. No antigen is known for it. This CDR3 contains 14 residues. V gave up 6 bases and J gave up 0 bases, with 13 bases separating them. CDR1 and CDR2 from the germline V gene are DFQATT and SNEGSKA (reference sequence). The sample originates from a study of T-cell memory formation after mild COVID-19. Across the study: Clusters of TCRs were largely donor specific.

Via MiXCR, TCRdb re-called the 5' RACE reads, giving one row per CDR3 protein. The table records roughly 340,000 distinct CDR3 sequences, about 20% of them present only once. Study outcomes and limitations: Whereas later expanders leaned CD4+, clones contracting day 15 to 85 showed a balanced CD4/CD8 makeup. Confirmation was lacking for SARS-CoV-2 specificity of second-wave clones that peaked on day 37.

This chain connects TRBV20-1 to TRBJ2-3; no definite D call. The sequenced sample was PBMCs or a T cell subset sorted from them (not recorded which). This sequence originates from a man younger than 30 who had mild COVID-19 (a few samples of this study predate the infection). Cell type and time point are not known. The CDR3 region is CSASGRSSTDTQYF. In DNA form, the CDR3 reads TGCAGTGCGTCCGGACGATCTAGCACAGATACGCAGTATTTT.